A single sample gave rise to the 7 T cell receptor beta chains below, sequenced in a study of CXCR3-negative and CXCR3-positive naive CD8 T cells. 5' RACE that incorporated UMI labels was used to prepare the TRB cDNA libraries. After re-calling the 5' RACE reads, TCRdb lists one entry per CDR3 protein, DNA absent. The sample table includes some 130,000 distinct CDR3 sequences. Sequenced material: naive CXCR3- CD8+ T cells from blood. Subset meaning: CD45RO-CCR7+CD27+CD95- naive CD8+ T cells lacking CXCR3 (TNR3-). These TCRs come from a human donor in good health. Some clones in this sample may be carry-over from other donors' samples.

The V gene is TRBV7-6, the J gene TRBJ1-1; the TRBD1 assignment by TCRdb is unverifiable without DNA. Per germline, CDR1 SGHVS and CDR2 FNYEAQ. The CDR3 length is 14 residues. CDR3 in amino acids: CASSLDGDNTEAFF.

The CDR3 loop is CSVVDRDRGYNEQFF. J is TRBJ2-1 and V is TRBV29-1; as DNA is missing, the TRBD1 call by TCRdb cannot be tested. This CDR3 has 15 residues. Germline CDR1 and CDR2: SQVTM and ANQGSEA.

V is TRBV12-3 or TRBV12-4 and J is TRBJ2-1; TCRdb calls TRBD1, which cannot be checked without DNA. The length of the CDR3 is 15 residues. The CDR3 here is CASINTGTMENEQFF.

The chain recombines TRBV12-3 or TRBV12-4 with TRBJ2-5; the TRBD1 assignment by TCRdb is unverifiable without DNA. The CDR3 has 15 amino acids. The CDR3: CASSTTGQGWETQYF.

The chain combines TRBV29-1 with TRBJ2-5; absent DNA, TCRdb's TRBD2 call cannot be checked. The CDR3 is 15 amino acids. Germline CDR1 and CDR2: SQVTM and ANQGSEA. CDR3 in amino acids: CSVEDWGGVGETQYF.

The chain links TRBV27 to TRBJ1-6. The CDR3 is made up of 16 amino acids. Germline loops: CDR1 MNHEY, CDR2 SMNVEV (reference sequence). The CDR3 sequence: CASSSSWSGYNSPLHF.

The chain links TRBV9 to TRBJ2-3; lacking DNA, the TRBD1 call made by TCRdb goes unchecked. This CDR3 has 16 residues. Germline V lookup: CDR1 SGDLS, CDR2 YYNGEE. The CDR3 sequence: CASSSLSAGRTDTQYF.